What follows describes a single T cell receptor (beta chain). What it binds is unknown. These data originate in a study of radiation and T cells in renal cell carcinoma. General observations from the study: From baseline, blood top tumor clonotypes peaked at 2 weeks post-radiation.

The time point denotes: baseline pretreatment blood. Noted treatment: 15 Gy SBRT to primary tumor, nephrectomy 4 weeks later. V was trimmed by 6 bases and J by 5 bases, leaving 10 bases between them. CDR1 and CDR2 (germline): MDHEN, SYDVKM. The CDR3 length is 12 residues. Using immunoSEQ multiplex PCR, the repertoire was profiled, and TCRdb retains in-frame clones only, with some absent. This repertoire shows about 140,000 clones, 75% to 90% found once; its top ten account for around 21%. The source of this sequence is a woman between 45 and 65 years old with renal cell carcinoma. The source material was blood, sampled from a patient whose treatment included radiotherapy and nephrectomy. J is TRBJ1-2 and V is TRBV28; D is possibly TRBD1 (5 bases). CDR3 protein: CASRTGGYGYTF. DNA of the CDR3: TGTGCCAGCAGGACCGGGGGATATGGCTACACCTTC.